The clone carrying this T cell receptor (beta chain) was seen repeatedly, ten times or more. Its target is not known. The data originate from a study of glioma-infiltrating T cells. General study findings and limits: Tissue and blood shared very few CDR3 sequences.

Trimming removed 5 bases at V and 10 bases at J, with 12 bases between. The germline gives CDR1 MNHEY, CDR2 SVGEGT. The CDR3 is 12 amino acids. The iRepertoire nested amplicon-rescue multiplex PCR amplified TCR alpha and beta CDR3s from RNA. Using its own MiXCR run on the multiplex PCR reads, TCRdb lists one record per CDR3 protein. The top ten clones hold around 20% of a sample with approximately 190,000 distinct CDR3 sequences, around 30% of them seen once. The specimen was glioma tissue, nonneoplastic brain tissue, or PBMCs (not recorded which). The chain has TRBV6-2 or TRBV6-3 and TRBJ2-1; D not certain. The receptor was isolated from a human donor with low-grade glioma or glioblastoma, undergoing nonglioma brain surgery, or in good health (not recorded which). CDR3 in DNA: TGTGCCAGCAGTCGTAACCCAACCGAGCAGTTCTTC. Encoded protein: CASSRNPTEQFF.